A selection of T cell receptor beta chains follows, all from one sample in a study of T cell changes during pregnancy in multiple sclerosis. Libraries were prepared by immunoSEQ multiplex PCR; TCRdb keeps only in-frame clonotypes and omits some of them. The sample yields tens of thousands of clones, 85% to 95% seen once. The sequencing used CD8+ T cells from peripheral blood mononuclear cells, collected in the third trimester of pregnancy. These receptors all stem from a female donor with multiple sclerosis, enrolled in a pregnancy study. Both conserved end residues are part of each CDR3.

j_gene: TRBJ1-2
v_gene: TRBV29-1
CDR3aa: CSVKARTAYYYGYTF

j_gene: TRBJ1-2
v_gene: TRBV9
CDR3aa: CASSATGIANYGYTF

j_gene: TRBJ2-7
v_gene: TRBV27
CDR3aa: CASSFVGALSYEQYF

j_gene: TRBJ1-2
v_gene: TRBV25-1
CDR3aa: CASSEFPGYGYTF

j_gene: TRBJ2-2
v_gene: TRBV19
CDR3aa: CASSPPGQHTGELFF

j_gene: TRBJ2-5
v_gene: TRBV10-3
CDR3aa: CATTQALAGREETQYF

j_gene: TRBJ1-2
v_gene: TRBV19
CDR3aa: CASSIGADGYTF

j_gene: TRBJ1-1
v_gene: TRBV7-9
CDR3aa: CASSLGITGNLGGTEAFF

j_gene: TRBJ2-1
v_gene: TRBV5-4
CDR3aa: CASSPKGDEQFF

j_gene: TRBJ1-2
v_gene: TRBV5-1
CDR3aa: CASSSRDRDYGYTF

j_gene: TRBJ2-7
v_gene: TRBV29-1
CDR3aa: CSGLGTGRSYEQYF

j_gene: TRBJ2-1
v_gene: TRBV6-4
CDR3aa: CASSDWRVDQNEQFF

j_gene: TRBJ2-7
v_gene: TRBV5-1
CDR3aa: CASSSTGTGFEQYF

j_gene: TRBJ2-3
v_gene: TRBV9
CDR3aa: CASSDYTDTQYF

j_gene: TRBJ2-1
v_gene: TRBV4-1
CDR3aa: CASSQGESSYNEQFF

j_gene: TRBJ1-5
v_gene: TRBV6-1
CDR3aa: CASSEAQRTVLQPQHF

j_gene: TRBJ2-7
v_gene: TRBV28
CDR3aa: CASSPRTGGAGEQYF

j_gene: .
v_gene: TRBV7-7
CDR3aa: CASSPGTAAEQYF

j_gene: TRBJ2-3
v_gene: TRBV7-8
CDR3aa: CASSLTNHRAAERESTDTQYF